This T cell receptor (beta chain) emerged from a study of blood T cell repertoires in COVID-19. As for the study in general: Collection of acute and convalescent COVID-19 samples took place in the United States, Italy and Spain. PBMCs, B-cell-depleted T cells, or T cells provided the cDNA or gDNA that made up the material.

V shed 0 bases and J shed 3 bases, with 7 bases lying between them. There are 14 residues in the CDR3. CDR1 SGHKS and CDR2 YYEKEE come from the germline V gene (reference sequence). Seattle patients were enrolled while actively infected and followed longitudinally. In the authors' methods: The authors estimated nucleated cell counts from reference gene primer amplification. Sequencing was performed with immunoSEQ multiplex PCR; in TCRdb, only in-frame clones are kept and a portion is missing. D and trimming come from the DNA, and the V and J calls and clone size come from that table. Of approximately 290,000 clones listed, 84% were seen once; the top ten hold approximately 15%.

The receptor comes from a person between 70 and 80 years old with COVID-19, enrolled during active disease. Sequenced input: peripheral blood. This chain uses TRBV5-5 with TRBJ1-5; D uncertain. CDR3 sequence: CASSLDLYNQPQHF. As DNA, the CDR3 is TGTGCCAGCAGCTTGGACCTATACAATCAGCCCCAGCATTTT.